This entry describes one T cell receptor beta chain. Germline-derived CDR1 and CDR2 are SGHTA and FQGNSA. This CDR3 spans 15 amino acids. Between the trimmed V and J ends, which lost 2 bases and 0 bases, there was a span of 7 bases. Methods used by the authors: Estimation of nucleated cell counts relied on the amplification of reference gene primers. Clones were read by immunoSEQ multiplex PCR, and TCRdb kept only the in-frame ones, dropping some. V and J calls and clone size are given by that table; D and trimming were obtained from the DNA. Of about 220,000 clones listed, around 82% are singletons. This sample is drawn from a study of blood T cell repertoires in COVID-19. Turning to the study itself: Samples came from the United States, Italy and Spain, spanning acute and convalescent COVID-19. T cells, B-cell-depleted T cells, or PBMCs supplied cDNA or gDNA.

The chain has TRBV7-2 and TRBJ1-4; no clear D. The sequencing input was peripheral blood. The source is a woman in her 70s with acute or convalescent COVID-19. CDR3 sequence reads: CASSLYIATNEKLFF. DNA for the CDR3: TGTGCCAGCAGCTTATACATTGCAACTAATGAAAAACTGTTTTTT. Complete variable domain (other parts from reference TRBV7-2 and TRBJ1-4): GAGVSQSPSNKVTEKGKDVELRCDPISGHTALYWYRQSLGQGLEFLIYFQGNSAPDKSGLPSDRFSAERTGGSVSTLTIQRTQQEDSAVYLCASSLYIATNEKLFFGSGTQLSVL.